This T cell receptor (beta chain) emerged from a study of response to subunit inactivated influenza vaccine. General study points: The authors suggested that few new T cells are recruited per seasonal influenza vaccination.

On this clonotype: The antigen is not known.

TCRdb re-analysed the RT-PCR reads in MiXCR, keeping a single row per CDR3 protein. The table lists 400,000 to 650,000 distinct CDR3 sequences, roughly 7.9% of them singletons. The CDR3 has 15 residues. The germline gives CDR1 MDHEN, CDR2 SYDVKM. V dropped 2 bases and J dropped 7; count of bases not matched to a gene: 9. The sequence was collected from a man aged 45-69 years who received an inactivated influenza vaccine. This chain uses TRBV28 with TRBJ2-5; 8 bases map to TRBD2. The material was PBMCs from blood, obtained less than 25 months after vaccination. CDR3 loop: CASSLGISGIRTQYF. The CDR3 DNA is TGTGCCAGCAGTTTAGGAATTAGCGGGATAAGGACCCAGTACTTC.